This T cell receptor (beta chain) emerged from a study of T cells in localized non-small cell lung cancer (dated by TCRdb to 2020 to 2022). About the full investigation: The study examined T cell repertoires in approximately 240 patients with early-stage NSCLC and compared tumors with uninvolved tumor-adjacent lungs. The cohort consisted of approximately 220 treatment-naive NSCLC patients whose localized lung tumors had been resected. NSCLC patients had a mean age of around 66 years, and around 130 were male and 107 female.

Comments on this clone: Its antigen target is currently unknown. Germline and junction disagree at one end, which may indicate a read error.

As encoded in the germline V gene, CDR1 is SGDLS while CDR2 is YYNGEE. The CDR3 holds 13 amino acids from the cysteine to the phenylalanine. Here the CDR3 DNA is all that survives: 39 bases in frame from base 1. At diagnosis, tumor, uninvolved tumor-adjacent lung and peripheral blood were collected and then preserved as a mix of FFPE and fresh-frozen material. For TCR repertoire profiling, the blood samples were analyzed as peripheral blood mononuclear cells. The immunoSEQ Assay was used to sequence TCR beta CDR3 regions from DNA. On the study's bioinformatics: T cell density was computed as TCR beta template counts normalized to usable DNA estimated by amplifying housekeeping genes. Using the preseqR package, richness was estimated by extrapolating to 120,000 templates for tissue samples and 400,000 templates for PBMC samples. Clonality was defined by subtracting Pielou's evenness from one. Tissue-enriched TCRs were identified by differential abundance testing using productive amino-acid clonotypes, minimum total count 5 and alpha 0.1. The Jaccard Index and the Morisita Overlap Index were used to measure how much the repertoires overlapped between compartments. GLIPH grouped TCR beta CDR3s together with public tetramer-defined viral CDR3s, and a viral motif had to include at least three viral sequences and also show V-gene enrichment. Entries here come from immuneACCESS through TCRdb and include only in-frame sequences with V and J called. Some clones fail to appear in such tables; in the studies checked, an unresolved V gene covers under half of the shortfall, and the cause of the remainder is unknown. The V and J calls and clone size are taken from that table; D and trimming were inferred from the DNA. Across this sample there are 20,000 to 25,000 clones, with over 75% seen only once. About 15% of the sample is held by the ten biggest clonotypes.

Study-wide findings and limitations: Higher T cell density in blood was associated with longer overall survival, whereas higher clonality in adjacent lung was associated with shorter survival. Because multi-region tumor sequencing was not performed, intratumor heterogeneity could not be ruled out. A median of 57 of the top 100 tumor clones turned up in the paired uninvolved adjacent lung, and under 30 of those clones also ranked among the top 100 of that same adjacent lung. Since the design was exploratory, TCR variables were selected using unadjusted p-values with no false-discovery rate correction. Uninvolved tumor-adjacent lung showed the highest T cell clonality, higher than tumor, which suggests more focused antigenic responses in the adjacent lung.

The sequence joins TRBV9 to TRBJ1-4; TRBD1 is perhaps the D gene, given 5 matching bases. Sequencing used PBMCs, obtained before any cancer treatment. This receptor was taken from a woman between 40 and 69 years old with stage II squamous cell lung carcinoma. The sequence in DNA is TGTGCCAGCAGCGTAGCGGGAACAGGTCCGAGCTCGTTT. Its protein product is CASSVAGTGPSSF.